The T cell receptor beta chain under discussion was sequenced for a study of early T cells in non-severe SARS-CoV-2 infection. Study-level results: VDJdb matching, biased toward anti-spike CD8 responses, missed private and CD4 specificities.

Separate cDNA molecules each had unique molecular identifiers attached to them. MiXCR was run by TCRdb on the 5' RACE reads, yielding one entry per CDR3 protein. The table has 54,000 or so distinct CDR3 sequences, about 12% seen once. The CDR3 spans 15 residues. Trimming took off 4 bases at V and 0 bases at J, with 10 bases between the two ends. CDR1 and CDR2 (germline): KGHDR, SFDVKD. This clonotype came up many times. Its antigen is unidentified. The TCR sequence derives from an adult who was a healthcare worker with PCR-confirmed SARS-CoV-2 infection or an uninfected control (not recorded which). The sequenced sample consisted of whole blood. V is TRBV24-1 and J is TRBJ2-3; weak D call: TRBD2 (7 bases). The CDR3 DNA is TGTGCCACCAGTGACGGCGGGGGCAGCACAGATACGCAGTATTTT. It is translated as CATSDGGGSTDTQYF.